This T cell receptor beta chain was documented in a study of memory CD4+ T cells and cytomegalovirus serostatus. The wider study: Of the healthy Belgian adults, 9 were CMV seropositive and approximately 25 seronegative.

The sort gate was single viable CD3+CD4+CD8-CD45RO+ cells for memory CD4+ T cells. Serostatus was set by detecting CMV pp150, pp28, p38, p52 IgG. J gave up 8 bases and V 2 bases, and 9 bases lay outside the gene matches. Germline loops: CDR1 SGHTA, CDR2 FQGNSA. The CDR3 loop spans 16 amino acids. Study-wide points: Of 164 reported CMV TCRbeta sequences, 67 were found in memory CD4+ repertoires.

As for this clone: Antigen unknown.

Original processing notes: Out-of-frame sequences were removed, leaving about 2.2 million distinct TCRbeta sequences. The method was immunoSEQ multiplex PCR; TCRdb's version includes in-frame clones alone and lacks a portion of them. D and trimming were read from the DNA, whereas the V and J calls and clone size are those reported in that table. Among about 82,000 clones listed, around 80% were seen once. The receptor was isolated from an adult in good health and CMV-seronegative. Sequencing used memory CD4+ T cells from blood. V gene TRBV7-2 combines with J gene TRBJ1-2; TRBD1 agrees at 12 bases. Here the CDR3 reads CASSLSLGTGGRGYTF. Written as DNA, the CDR3 is TGTGCCAGCAGCTTATCGCTCGGGACAGGGGGCCGAGGCTACACCTTC.